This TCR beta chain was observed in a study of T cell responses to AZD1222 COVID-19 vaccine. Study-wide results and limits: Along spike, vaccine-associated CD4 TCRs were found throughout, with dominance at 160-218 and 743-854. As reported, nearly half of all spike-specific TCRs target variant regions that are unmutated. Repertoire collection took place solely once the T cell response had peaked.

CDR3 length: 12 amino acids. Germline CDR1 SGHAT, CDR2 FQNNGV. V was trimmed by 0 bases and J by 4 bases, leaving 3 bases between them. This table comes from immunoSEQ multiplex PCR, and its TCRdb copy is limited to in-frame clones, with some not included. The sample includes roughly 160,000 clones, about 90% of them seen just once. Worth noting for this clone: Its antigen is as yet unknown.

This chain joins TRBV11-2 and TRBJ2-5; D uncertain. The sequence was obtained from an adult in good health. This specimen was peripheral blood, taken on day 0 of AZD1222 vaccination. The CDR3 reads CASSLEPETQYF. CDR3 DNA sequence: TGTGCCAGCAGCTTAGAACCAGAGACCCAGTACTTC.